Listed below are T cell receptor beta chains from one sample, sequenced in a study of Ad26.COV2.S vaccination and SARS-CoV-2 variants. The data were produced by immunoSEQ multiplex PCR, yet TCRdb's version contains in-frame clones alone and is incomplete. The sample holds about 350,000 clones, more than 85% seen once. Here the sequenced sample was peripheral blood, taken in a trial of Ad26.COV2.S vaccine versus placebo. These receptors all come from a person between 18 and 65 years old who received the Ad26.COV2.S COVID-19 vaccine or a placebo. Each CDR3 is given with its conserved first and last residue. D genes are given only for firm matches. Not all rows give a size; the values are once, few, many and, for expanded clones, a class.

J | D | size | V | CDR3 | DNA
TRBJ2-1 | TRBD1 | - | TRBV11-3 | CASSSDRGHEQFF | TGTGCCAGCAGCTCAGACAGGGGGCATGAGCAGTTCTTC
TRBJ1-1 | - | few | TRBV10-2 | CASEQGSRTFF | TGCGCCAGTGAACAGGGATCTCGAACTTTCTTT
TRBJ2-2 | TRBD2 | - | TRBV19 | CASSIDPGGPGELFF | TGTGCCAGTAGTATAGACCCGGGAGGGCCCGGGGAGCTGTTTTTT
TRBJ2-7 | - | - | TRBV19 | CASSLRWLAEQYF | TGTGCCAGTAGCCTCCGGTGGCTCGCGGAGCAGTACTTC
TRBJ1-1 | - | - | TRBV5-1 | CASSLGGVNTEAFF | TGCGCCAGCAGCTTGGGTGGGGTGAACACTGAAGCTTTCTTT
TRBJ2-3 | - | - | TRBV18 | CASSPTTGSGYSTDTQYF | TGTGCCAGCTCACCGACGACCGGATCAGGGTATAGCACAGATACGCAGTATTTT
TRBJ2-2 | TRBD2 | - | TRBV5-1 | CASSPIALTSGGRTGELFF | TGCGCCAGCAGCCCCATCGCCTTAACTAGCGGGGGGCGCACCGGGGAGCTGTTTTTT
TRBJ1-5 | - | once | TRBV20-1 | CSASFGAGTNQPQHF | TGCAGTGCTAGTTTTGGAGCAGGGACCAATCAGCCCCAGCATTTT
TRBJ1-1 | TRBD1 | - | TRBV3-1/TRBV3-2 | CASSPWTGPNTEAFF | TGTGCCAGCAGCCCGTGGACAGGACCGAACACTGAAGCTTTCTTT
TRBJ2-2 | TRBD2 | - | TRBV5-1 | CASSFFAGVSNGELFF | TGCGCCAGCAGCTTTTTTGCGGGAGTCTCCAACGGGGAGCTGTTTTTT
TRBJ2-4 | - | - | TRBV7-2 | CASSFGATSKNIQYF | TGTGCCAGCAGCTTTGGGGCCACTTCCAAAAACATTCAGTACTTC
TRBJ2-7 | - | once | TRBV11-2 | CASSGLKGYEQYF | TGTGCCAGCAGCGGTTTAAAAGGCTACGAGCAGTACTTC
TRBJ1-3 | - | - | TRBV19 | CASSISTSSGNTIYF | TGTGCCAGTAGTATTTCCACCTCCTCTGGAAACACCATATATTTT
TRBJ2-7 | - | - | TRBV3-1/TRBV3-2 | CASSQDSGLNSYEQYF | TGTGCCAGCAGCCAAGATTCGGGACTGAACTCCTACGAGCAGTACTTC
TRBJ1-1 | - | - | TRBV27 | CASSPTGFSNTEAFF | TGTGCCAGCAGTCCCACAGGGTTTTCGAACACTGAAGCTTTCTTT
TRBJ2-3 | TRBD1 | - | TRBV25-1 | CASSDPKDRGSPDTQYF | TGTGCCAGCAGTGACCCCAAAGACAGGGGGAGTCCAGATACGCAGTATTTT
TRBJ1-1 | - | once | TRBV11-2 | CASSLIGSTNTEAFF | TGTGCCAGCAGCTTAATAGGGTCCACGAACACTGAAGCTTTCTTT
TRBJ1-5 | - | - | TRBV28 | CATDRIGITDQPQHF | TGTGCCACCGACAGGATCGGTATAACGGATCAGCCCCAGCATTTT
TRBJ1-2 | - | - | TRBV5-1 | CASSLDWGGYGYTF | TGCGCCAGCAGCTTGGATTGGGGCGGCTATGGCTACACCTTC
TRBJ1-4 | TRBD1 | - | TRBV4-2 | CASSQGDRGLEKLFF | TGTGCCAGCAGCCAGGGGGACAGGGGGCTTGAAAAACTGTTTTTT